This TCR beta chain originates from a study of T-cell reconstitution after alpha-beta-depleted transplantation in children. Study-wide points: Elevated TCRbeta diversity at day 60 was traced, in some patients, to surviving recipient T cells and thymic progenitors. Most T-cell counts and diversity one year after the transplant came from T cells that were newly produced.

The TCRbeta library was prepared with unique molecular identifiers. TCRdb used MiXCR to reprocess the PCR reads, holding one entry per CDR3 protein. The sample shows under 300,000 distinct CDR3 sequences, more than 9% of them seen only once. There are a few counts of this clonotype. Its antigen is as yet unknown. The CDR3 is 15 residues long. Trimming shortened V by 0 bases and J by 5 bases, and 14 bases separated the two germline ends. The material was peripheral blood, obtained 180 days after TCRalphabeta/CD19-depleted stem cell transplant. The TCR was taken from a male patient between 2 and 10 years old who had a stem cell transplant for chronic granulomatous disease, so the T cells may come from the graft donor. The chain employs TRBV23-1 and TRBJ2-7; D may be TRBD2 (5 bases). TRBV23-1 is labeled an ORF, and its function is uncertain. Written as DNA, the CDR3 is TGCGCCAGCAGTCAATCGCTAGGACTGGACGACGAGCAGTACTTC. Translated: CASSQSLGLDDEQYF.